This TCR beta chain derives from a study of T cells in Graves' hyperthyroidism and ophthalmopathy. The CDR3 regions of TCR beta were amplified from RNA transcripts. Carried out on the TCR CDR3, a first-round RT-PCR used the HTBI primer set. Each CDR3 protein is one row after TCRdb ran MiXCR on the multiplex PCR reads. The profile shows hundreds of thousands of distinct CDR3 sequences, about an eighth of them singletons. The study included ophthalmopathy patients with Clinical Activity Score at least 3, NOSPECS grade at least 4 and duration under 3 months. Lactation, pregnancy, other autoimmune disease or uncontrolled infection excluded patients. The PBMCs had their origin in around 10 ml of fresh peripheral blood. The CDR3 runs 15 residues. Trimming left V 5 bases short and J 0 bases short, with 13 bases between. In germline, CDR1 is MNHNS, CDR2 SASEGT.

This chain connects TRBV6-1 to TRBJ2-5; D not certain. Material for sequencing was blood. This receptor was obtained from a man between 50 and 59 years old with Graves' ophthalmopathy. DNA of the CDR3: TGTGCCAGCAGTTGGACGGCTTGGTACCAAGAGACCCAGTACTTC. It specifies CASSWTAWYQETQYF.